This TCR beta chain was found in a study of blood T cell repertoires in COVID-19. Original processing methods: Amplifying reference gene primers gave estimates of nucleated cell counts. Some clones are missing from TCRdb's copy, which holds only in-frame ones; the method was immunoSEQ multiplex PCR. Clone size and V and J calls were adopted from that table, with D and trimming inferred from the DNA. The data contain 140,000 to 150,000 clones, about 90% of them singletons. The sample consisted of peripheral blood. The sequence was collected from a man of 80 years or more with acute or convalescent COVID-19.

CDR3 nucleotides: TGTGCCAGTAGCACGGGACTAGCGGGTTCGGGAGAGCAGTACTTC. This gives the protein CASSTGLAGSGEQYF. V gene TRBV19 combines with J gene TRBJ2-7; 12 bases are shared with TRBD2. Germline V CDR1 and CDR2: LNHDA, SQIVND (reference sequence). The CDR3 totals 15 residues. Trimming removed 6 bases from V and 7 bases from J; junction bases left unmatched: 10.